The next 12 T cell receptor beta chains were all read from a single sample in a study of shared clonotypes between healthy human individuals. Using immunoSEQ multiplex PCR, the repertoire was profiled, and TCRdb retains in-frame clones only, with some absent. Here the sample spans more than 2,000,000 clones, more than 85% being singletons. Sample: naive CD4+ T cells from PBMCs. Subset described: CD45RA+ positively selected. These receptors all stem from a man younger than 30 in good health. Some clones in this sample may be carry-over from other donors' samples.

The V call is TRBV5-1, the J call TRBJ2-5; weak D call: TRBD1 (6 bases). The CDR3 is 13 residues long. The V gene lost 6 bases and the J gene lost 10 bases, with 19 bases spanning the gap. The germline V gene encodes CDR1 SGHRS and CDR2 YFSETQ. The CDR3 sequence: CASKGDIPGGQYF. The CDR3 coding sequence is TGCGCCAGCAAGGGGGACATCCCTGGGGGCCAGTACTTC.

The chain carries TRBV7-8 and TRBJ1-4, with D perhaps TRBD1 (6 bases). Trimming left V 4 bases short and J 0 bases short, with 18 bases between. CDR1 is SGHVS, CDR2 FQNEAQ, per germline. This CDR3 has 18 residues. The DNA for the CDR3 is TGTGCCAGCAGCTCGGACAGATTACTCTCTGCAACTAATGAAAAACTGTTTTTT. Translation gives CASSSDRLLSATNEKLFF.

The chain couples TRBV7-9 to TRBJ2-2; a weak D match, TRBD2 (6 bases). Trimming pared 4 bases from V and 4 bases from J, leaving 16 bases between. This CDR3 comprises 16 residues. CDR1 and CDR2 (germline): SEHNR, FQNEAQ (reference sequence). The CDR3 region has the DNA TGTGCCAGCAGCTGGAGGGGTTTTACGGCCACCGGGGAGCTGTTTTTT. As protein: CASSWRGFTATGELFF.

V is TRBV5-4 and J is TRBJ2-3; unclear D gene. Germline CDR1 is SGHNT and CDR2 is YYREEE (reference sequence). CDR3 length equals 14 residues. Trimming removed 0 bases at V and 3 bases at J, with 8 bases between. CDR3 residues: CASSLGLETDTQYF. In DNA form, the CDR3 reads TGTGCCAGCAGCTTGGGATTAGAAACAGATACGCAGTATTTT.

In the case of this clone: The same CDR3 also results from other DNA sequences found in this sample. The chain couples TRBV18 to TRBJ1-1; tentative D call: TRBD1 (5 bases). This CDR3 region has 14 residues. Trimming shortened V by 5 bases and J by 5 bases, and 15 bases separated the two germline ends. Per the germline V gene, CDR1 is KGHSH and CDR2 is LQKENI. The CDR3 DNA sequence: TGTGCCAGCTCAAGGGCCGGGACGGGTACTGAAGCTTTCTTT. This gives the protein CASSRAGTGTEAFF.

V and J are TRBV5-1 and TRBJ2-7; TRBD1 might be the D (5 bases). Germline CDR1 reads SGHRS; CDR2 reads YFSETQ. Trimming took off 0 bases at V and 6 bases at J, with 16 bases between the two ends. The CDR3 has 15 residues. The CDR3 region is CASSLAGQGTAEQYF. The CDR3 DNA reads TGCGCCAGCAGCTTGGCGGGTCAGGGCACAGCCGAGCAGTACTTC.

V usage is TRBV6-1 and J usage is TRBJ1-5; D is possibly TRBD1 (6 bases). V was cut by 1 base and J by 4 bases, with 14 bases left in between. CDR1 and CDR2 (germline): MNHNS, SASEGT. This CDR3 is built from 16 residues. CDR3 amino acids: CASSEGSRRGNQPQHF. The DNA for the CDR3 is TGTGCCAGCAGTGAAGGTTCACGAAGGGGGAATCAGCCCCAGCATTTT.

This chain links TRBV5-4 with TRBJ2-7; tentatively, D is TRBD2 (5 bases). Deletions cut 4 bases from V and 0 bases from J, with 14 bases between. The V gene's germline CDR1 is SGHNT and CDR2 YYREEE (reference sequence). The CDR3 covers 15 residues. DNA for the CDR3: TGTGCCAGCAGCCATCGGACGGGAAACTCCTACGAGCAGTACTTC. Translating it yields CASSHRTGNSYEQYF. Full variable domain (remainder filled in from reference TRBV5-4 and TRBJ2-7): ETGVTQSPTHLIKTRGQQVTLRCSSQSGHNTVSWYQQALGQGPQFIFQYYREEENGRGNFPPRFSGLQFPNYSSELNVNALELDDSALYLCASSHRTGNSYEQYFGPGTRLTVT.

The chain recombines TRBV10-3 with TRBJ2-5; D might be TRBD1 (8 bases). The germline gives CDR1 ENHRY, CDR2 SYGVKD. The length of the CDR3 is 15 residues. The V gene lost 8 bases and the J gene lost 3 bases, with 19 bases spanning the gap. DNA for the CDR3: TGTGCCATCCATGGCGACAGGGGAGGGGAAGAGACCCAGTACTTC. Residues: CAIHGDRGGEETQYF.

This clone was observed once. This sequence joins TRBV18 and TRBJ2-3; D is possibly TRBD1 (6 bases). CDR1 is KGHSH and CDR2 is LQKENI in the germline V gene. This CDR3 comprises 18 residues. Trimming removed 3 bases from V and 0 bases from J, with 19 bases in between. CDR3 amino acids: CASSPLQLQGFSTDTQYF. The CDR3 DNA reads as TGTGCCAGCTCACCCTTGCAACTACAGGGCTTTAGCACAGATACGCAGTATTTT.

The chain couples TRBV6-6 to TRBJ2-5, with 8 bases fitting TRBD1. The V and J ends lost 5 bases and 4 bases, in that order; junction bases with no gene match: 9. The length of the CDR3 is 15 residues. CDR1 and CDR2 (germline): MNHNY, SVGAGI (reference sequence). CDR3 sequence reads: CASSPRQGIGETQYF. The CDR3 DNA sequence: TGTGCCAGCAGTCCTCGACAGGGGATAGGAGAGACCCAGTACTTC.

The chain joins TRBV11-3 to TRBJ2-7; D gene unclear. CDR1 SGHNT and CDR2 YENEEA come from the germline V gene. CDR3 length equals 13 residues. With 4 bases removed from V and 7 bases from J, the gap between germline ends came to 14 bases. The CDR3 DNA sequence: TGTGCCAGCAGCTCGCAGACACCCCGGGAGCAGTACTTC. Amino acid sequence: CASSSQTPREQYF.